A single sample gave rise to the 30 T cell receptor beta chains below, sequenced in a study of blood T cell repertoires in COVID-19. Profiling relied on immunoSEQ multiplex PCR, and the TCRdb table lists in-frame clones only, not all of them. The repertoire holds about 260,000 clones, with approximately 88% as singletons. The sample comprised peripheral blood. The receptor source for this set is a human donor in a cohort sampled during active COVID-19.

The chain uses TRBV19 and TRBJ1-2; 7 bases are a match to TRBD1. Germline CDR1 LNHDA, CDR2 SQIVND (reference sequence). This CDR3 is 17 amino acids long. V shed 3 bases and J 1 base; nucleotides not matched to a gene: 11. As DNA, the CDR3 is TGTGCCAGTAGTATGGGACAGTCGAGCGATTTTAACTATGGCTACACCTTC. This translates into CASSMGQSSDFNYGYTF.

This clone appeared once. This chain joins TRBV4-3 and TRBJ2-3; TRBD2 agrees at 7 bases. With 4 bases clipped from V and 2 bases from J, the junction kept 9 bases outside the gene matches. The CDR3 runs to 16 residues. Germline CDR1 reads LGHNA; CDR2 reads YSLEER. CDR3 loop: CASSPREAEYTDTQYF. CDR3 sequence (DNA): TGCGCCAGCAGCCCCCGGGAGGCGGAATACACAGATACGCAGTATTTT.

The gene calls are TRBV5-4 and TRBJ1-1, with TRBD1 as a possible D gene (6 bases). The V and J ends lost 4 bases and 4 bases respectively, with 17 bases between them. Germline loops: CDR1 SGHNT, CDR2 YYREEE (reference sequence). The CDR3 spans 15 residues. CDR3 region: CASSQLWEGGTEAFF. The CDR3 bases are TGTGCCAGCAGCCAATTATGGGAGGGGGGCACTGAAGCTTTCTTT.

The V gene is TRBV30, the J gene TRBJ1-4; perhaps TRBD1 as D (6 bases). This CDR3 has 15 residues. Trimming stripped 3 bases from V and 7 bases from J, with 18 bases between. Germline V gives CDR1 GTSNPN, CDR2 SVGIG (reference sequence). CDR3 coding DNA: TGTGCCTGGAGAAAAGGGCAGGGGAGGGTTGAAAAACTGTTTTTT. This sequence encodes CAWRKGQGRVEKLFF.

The sample holds one count of this clone. The chain joins TRBV7-8 to TRBJ1-2, with a tentative D call TRBD1 (5 bases). This CDR3 is 14 amino acids long. Trimming left V 10 bases short and J 7 bases short, with 22 bases between. Looked up from germline, CDR1 is SGHVS and CDR2 is FQNEAQ. The CDR3 DNA is TGTGCCATCCTCCGGGACTCGGACCGGGGTGGCTACACCTTC. As protein: CAILRDSDRGGYTF. Looking up the rest from reference TRBV7-8 and TRBJ1-2 gives the full variable domain: GAGVSQSPRYKVAKRGQDVALRCDPISGHVSLFWYQQALGQGPEFLTYFQNEAQLDKSGLPSDRFFAERPEGSVSTLKIQRTQQEDSAVYLCAILRDSDRGGYTFGSGTRLTVV.

The chain employs TRBV7-3 and TRBJ2-5; D call uncertain. There are 13 residues in the CDR3. Per the germline V gene, CDR1 is SGHTA and CDR2 is FQGTGA. The ends were cut back, 3 bases at V and 3 bases at J, with 8 bases in the middle. CDR3 in amino acids: CASSFGREETQYF. As DNA, the CDR3 is TGTGCCAGCAGCTTTGGTCGAGAAGAGACCCAGTACTTC.

The V and J genes are TRBV5-1 and TRBJ1-1, with D unclear. The CDR3 covers 15 residues. Trimming stripped 2 bases from V and 2 bases from J, with 13 bases between. Per germline, CDR1 SGHRS and CDR2 YFSETQ. The CDR3: CASSFEVSVNTEAFF. The CDR3 DNA sequence: TGCGCCAGCAGCTTCGAAGTTAGCGTAAACACTGAAGCTTTCTTT. Combining the CDR3 with reference TRBV5-1 and TRBJ1-1 gives the whole variable domain KAGVTQTPRYLIKTRGQQVTLSCSPISGHRSVSWYQQTPGQGLQFLFEYFSETQRNKGNFPGRFSGRQFSNSRSEMNVSTLELGDSALYLCASSFEVSVNTEAFFGQGTRLTVV.

The chain recombines TRBV7-9 with TRBJ1-1; TRBD1 might be the D (5 bases). With 2 bases removed from V and 8 bases from J, the gap between germline ends came to 15 bases. The V gene's germline CDR1 is SEHNR and CDR2 FQNEAQ (reference sequence). The CDR3 has 14 residues. DNA of the CDR3: TGTGCCAGCAGCTTATATGGGGCGGACGGCGAAGCTTTCTTT. It specifies CASSLYGADGEAFF.

The rearrangement joins TRBV7-9 to TRBJ2-7, with D unresolved. Trimming took 6 bases from V and 2 from J, leaving 11 bases between them. The germline V gene encodes CDR1 SEHNR and CDR2 FQNEAQ (reference sequence). The CDR3 has 13 amino acids. CDR3 sequence: CASRQESTYEQYF. The DNA for the CDR3 is TGTGCCAGCAGGCAAGAGTCCACCTACGAGCAGTACTTC. Full variable domain (outside the CDR3, taken from reference TRBV7-9 and TRBJ2-7): DTGVSQNPRHKITKRGQNVTFRCDPISEHNRLYWYRQTLGQGPEFLTYFQNEAQLEKSRLLSDRFSAERPKGSFSTLEIQRTEQGDSAMYLCASRQESTYEQYFGPGTRLTVT.

The chain uses TRBV30 and TRBJ1-1; 7 positions match TRBD1. CDR1 and CDR2 (germline): GTSNPN, SVGIG (reference sequence). This CDR3 contains 14 residues. V gave up 8 bases and J gave up 0 bases; unmatched junction bases: 9. This CDR3 is CASNSGGLNTEAFF. CDR3 nucleotides: TGTGCCAGTAACTCAGGGGGTTTGAACACTGAAGCTTTCTTT.

This chain joins TRBV19 and TRBJ2-7; 8 nucleotides agree with TRBD2. Germline CDR1 is LNHDA and CDR2 is SQIVND (reference sequence). The V and J ends lost 4 bases and 3 bases, in that order; junction bases with no gene match: 11. This CDR3 comprises 16 residues. CDR3 DNA sequence: TGTGCCAGTAGTACTCCTAGAGCGGGAGTTGGCTACGAGCAGTACTTC. Translation: CASSTPRAGVGYEQYF.

This rearrangement joins TRBV10-3 to TRBJ2-1, with 8 positions matching TRBD2. With V trimmed by 7 bases and J by 6 bases, 11 bases remained unmatched. The CDR3 is made up of 15 amino acids. The germline gives CDR1 ENHRY, CDR2 SYGVKD. The CDR3 spells CAIKPGLASSNEQFF. The CDR3 DNA is TGTGCCATCAAACCCGGACTAGCTTCTTCCAATGAGCAGTTCTTC.

V is TRBV11-2 and J is TRBJ2-7, with TRBD2 as a possible D gene (6 bases). Trimming removed 0 bases from V and 3 bases from J, with 12 bases in between. There are 15 residues in the CDR3. CDR1 is SGHAT and CDR2 is FQNNGV in the germline V gene. In nucleotides, the CDR3 is TGTGCCAGCAGCTTAGAGGCTAGCGTCCACTACGAGCAGTACTTC. Its protein is CASSLEASVHYEQYF. The full variable domain, in which reference TRBV11-2 and TRBJ2-7 provide the parts outside the CDR3, is EAGVAQSPRYKIIEKRQSVAFWCNPISGHATLYWYQQILGQGPKLLIQFQNNGVVDDSQLPKDRFSAERLKGVDSTLKIQPAKLEDSAVYLCASSLEASVHYEQYFGPGTRLTVT.

As concerns this clone: One end of the junction varies from germline; a read error may be responsible. The V gene is TRBV25-1, the J gene TRBJ2-3; D possibly corresponds to TRBD1 (5 bases). CDR3 length equals 15 residues. The germline gives CDR1 MGHDK, CDR2 SYGVNS. The CDR3 spells CASSTTGRITNTQYF. CDR3 nucleotides: TGTGCCAGCTCCACAACAGGTCGTATCACAAATACGCAGTATTTT.

The CDR3 loop is CASSFIRLAGTGELFF. CDR3 DNA sequence: TGTGCCAGCAGCTTTATCAGGCTAGCGGGCACCGGGGAGCTGTTTTTT. The rearrangement uses TRBV11-2 and TRBJ2-2, with 8 positions matching TRBD2. Germline CDR1 reads SGHAT; CDR2 reads FQNNGV. The CDR3 has 16 amino acids. Losses at the gene ends were 3 bases for V and 4 bases for J; bases not matched to a gene: 7.

J is TRBJ1-2 and V is TRBV12-3 or TRBV12-4, with D unresolved. Trimming pared 7 bases from V and 8 bases from J, leaving 14 bases between. CDR3 length: 12 amino acids. The CDR3 spells CASTLLTLGYTF. DNA of the CDR3: TGTGCCAGCACCTTGCTGACATTGGGCTACACCTTC.

This rearrangement joins TRBV28 to TRBJ2-7, with 8 bases aligning to TRBD2. The junction had 5 bases not matched to a gene; V was cut back by 6 bases and J by 7 bases. The CDR3 runs to 12 residues. CDR1 is MDHEN and CDR2 is SYDVKM in the germline V gene. The CDR3 DNA reads as TGTGCCAGCAGGACGGGGGGGAGGGAGCAGTACTTC. It is translated as CASRTGGREQYF.

The chain links TRBV5-1 to TRBJ2-5; perhaps TRBD2 as D (7 bases). The V and J ends lost 4 bases and 5 bases respectively, with 15 bases between them. This CDR3 has 14 residues. CDR1 and CDR2 from the germline V gene are SGHRS and YFSETQ. In DNA, the CDR3 is TGCGCCAGCAGCCCAATACAGGGAGGGGAGACCCAGTACTTC. It is translated as CASSPIQGGETQYF. The variable domain in full, completed from reference TRBV5-1 and TRBJ2-5, reads KAGVTQTPRYLIKTRGQQVTLSCSPISGHRSVSWYQQTPGQGLQFLFEYFSETQRNKGNFPGRFSGRQFSNSRSEMNVSTLELGDSALYLCASSPIQGGETQYFGPGTRLLVL.

The gene calls are TRBV7-6 and TRBJ2-1, with 9 bases fitting TRBD2. Germline-derived CDR1 and CDR2 are SGHVS and FNYEAQ. V shed 1 base and J 7 bases; nucleotides not matched to a gene: 2. The CDR3 covers 14 residues. CDR3 in amino acids: CASSLGLADNEQFF. In DNA form, the CDR3 reads TGTGCCAGCAGCTTAGGACTAGCGGATAATGAGCAGTTCTTC.

This rearrangement joins TRBV14 to TRBJ2-2, with 9 bases that match TRBD2. The trim removed 0 bases at V and 4 bases at J, leaving 9 bases unmatched. Germline loops: CDR1 SGHDN, CDR2 FVKESK. This CDR3 comprises 18 residues. CDR3 region: CASSQDIRLAGLTGELFF. CDR3 DNA sequence: TGTGCCAGCAGCCAAGATATCAGGCTAGCGGGACTCACCGGGGAGCTGTTTTTT.

The chain carries TRBV7-9 and TRBJ2-7; D not certain. This CDR3 spans 14 amino acids. Trimming removed 2 bases at V and 2 bases at J, with 10 bases between. Germline V CDR1 and CDR2: SEHNR, FQNEAQ (reference sequence). The CDR3: CASSLSPLAYEQYF. The CDR3 DNA sequence: TGTGCCAGCAGCTTATCCCCTCTCGCCTACGAGCAGTACTTC.

V and J are TRBV5-6 and TRBJ1-4, with a weak D call TRBD1 (5 bases). V was clipped by 3 bases and J by 5 bases, with 11 bases between them. CDR1 is SGHDT, CDR2 YYEEEE, per germline. The CDR3 totals 14 residues. The CDR3 loop is CASSYIAGNEKLFF. In nucleotides, the CDR3 is TGTGCCAGCAGCTACATTGCAGGGAATGAAAAACTGTTTTTT.

This clone has a single count. This chain joins TRBV3-1 (or the pseudogene TRBV3-2) and TRBJ2-7; tentative D call: TRBD1 (5 bases). Germline CDR1 is LGHDT and CDR2 is YNNKEL (reference sequence). This CDR3 comprises 14 residues. V was trimmed by 1 base and J by 3 bases, leaving 10 bases between them. CDR3 sequence (DNA): TGTGCCAGCAGCCAAGGGGGCAGTTACTACGAGCAGTACTTC. This gives the protein CASSQGGSYYEQYF.

The CDR3 nucleotides read TGTGCCAGCAGTGACCCGGGACTACCCTACGAGCAGTACTTC. Its protein product is CASSDPGLPYEQYF. The V gene is TRBV25-1, the J gene TRBJ2-7; 7 nucleotides align to TRBD2. Looked up from germline, CDR1 is MGHDK and CDR2 is SYGVNS. The junction had 4 bases not matched to a gene; V was cut back by 3 bases and J by 2 bases. The CDR3 spans 14 residues.

The chain links TRBV20-1 to TRBJ1-6, with D perhaps TRBD1 (5 bases). This CDR3 is 13 amino acids long. Germline V gene data show CDR1 as DFQATT and CDR2 as SNEGSKA (reference sequence). V was clipped by 3 bases and J by 5 bases, with 8 bases between them. The CDR3 loop is CSASGAHNSPLHF. In DNA, the CDR3 is TGCAGTGCTAGTGGGGCCCATAATTCACCCCTCCACTTT.

This chain links TRBV9 with TRBJ1-1, with unresolved D. Trimming shortened V by 0 bases and J by 7 bases, and 13 bases separated the two germline ends. The germline CDR1 and CDR2 sequences are SGDLS and YYNGEE. The CDR3 runs to 14 residues. The CDR3 nucleotides are TGTGCCAGCAGCGTAGTGAACCCTCCTAGTGAAGCTTTCTTT. Translating gives CASSVVNPPSEAFF.

The chain links TRBV7-9 to TRBJ2-2; 10 positions match TRBD2. In germline, CDR1 is SEHNR, CDR2 FQNEAQ (reference sequence). V lost 4 bases, J lost 2 bases, and 4 bases stayed unmatched. The CDR3 extends over 16 amino acids. The DNA of the CDR3 is TGTGCCAGCAGCTCCTTAGCGGGAGGTAACACCGGGGAGCTGTTTTTT. It is translated as CASSSLAGGNTGELFF.

The chain couples TRBV9 to TRBJ2-3; 8 bases line up with TRBD2. Germline CDR1 SGDLS, CDR2 YYNGEE. The ends lost 1 base at V and 0 bases at J; junction bases unmatched: 7. The length of the CDR3 is 17 residues. CDR3: CASSVYELAASTDTQYF. As DNA, the CDR3 is TGTGCCAGCAGCGTATACGAACTAGCGGCTAGCACAGATACGCAGTATTTT.

The chain carries TRBV5-1 and TRBJ2-7, with D perhaps matching TRBD1 (5 bases). This CDR3 is built from 16 residues. Germline V gene data show CDR1 as SGHRS and CDR2 as YFSETQ. V was trimmed by 0 bases and J by 4 bases, leaving 17 bases between them. This chain's CDR3 is CASSLASGRFGYEQYF. The CDR3 nucleotides read TGCGCCAGCAGCTTGGCGTCAGGGCGGTTTGGGTACGAGCAGTACTTC.

The V and J genes are TRBV27 and TRBJ1-6; the D gene is possibly TRBD1 (6 bases). CDR3 length: 16 residues. Trimming removed 2 bases from V and 4 bases from J, with 12 bases in between. The germline V gene has CDR1 MNHEY and CDR2 SMNVEV (reference sequence). The CDR3 here is CASSLRTDHYNSPLHF. CDR3 nucleotides: TGTGCCAGCAGTTTACGGACAGACCATTATAATTCACCCCTCCACTTT.